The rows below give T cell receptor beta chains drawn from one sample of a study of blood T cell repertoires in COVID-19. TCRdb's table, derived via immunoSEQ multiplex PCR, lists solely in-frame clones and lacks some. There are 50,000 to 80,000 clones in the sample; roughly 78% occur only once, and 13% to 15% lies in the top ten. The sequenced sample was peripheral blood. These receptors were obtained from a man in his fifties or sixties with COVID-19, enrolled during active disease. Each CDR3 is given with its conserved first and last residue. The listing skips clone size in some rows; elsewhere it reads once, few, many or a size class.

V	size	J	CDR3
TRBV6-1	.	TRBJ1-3	CASSEVQARNTIYF
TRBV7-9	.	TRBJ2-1	CASSLAGSSYNEQFF
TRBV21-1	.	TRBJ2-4	CASRNVRGIDIQYF
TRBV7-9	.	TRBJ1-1	CASSPGTGVWVEAFF
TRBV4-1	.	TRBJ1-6	CASSQEFERNSPLHF
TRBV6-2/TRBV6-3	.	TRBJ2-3	CASSPSNSGRAVTDTQYF
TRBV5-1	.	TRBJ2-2	CASSSFIAGDTGELFF
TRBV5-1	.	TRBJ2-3	CASSEATAGTDTQYF
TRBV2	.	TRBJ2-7	CASKWGRLVHEQYF
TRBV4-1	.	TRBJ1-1	CASSQGTGDTEAFF
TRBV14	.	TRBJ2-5	CASSQGRGSETQYF
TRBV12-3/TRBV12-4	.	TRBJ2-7	CASSLHRAYEQYF
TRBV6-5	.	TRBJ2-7	CASTDSSGGAYEQYF
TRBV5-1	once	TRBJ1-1	CASSFSGAMNTEAFF
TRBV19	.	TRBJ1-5	CASSTTDSHNQPQHF
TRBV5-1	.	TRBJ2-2	CASRSNMPAVNTGELFF
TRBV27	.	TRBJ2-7	CASGQGDIHEQYF
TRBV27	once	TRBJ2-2	CASSLSAVSWGLTGELFF
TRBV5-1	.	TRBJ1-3	CASSLNGGPSGNTIYF
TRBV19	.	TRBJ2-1	CASSAITSGGANEQFF
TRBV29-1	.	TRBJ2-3	CSVGGTSGSDTQYF
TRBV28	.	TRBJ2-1	CAISPGTTYNEQFF
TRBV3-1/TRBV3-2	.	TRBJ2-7	CASSQILLSQQYF
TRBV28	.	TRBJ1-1	CASRGGNTEAFF
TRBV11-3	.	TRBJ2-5	CASTIRGLEETQYF
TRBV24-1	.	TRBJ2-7	CATQSSASEQYF
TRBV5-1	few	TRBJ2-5	CASSPGQPQETQYF
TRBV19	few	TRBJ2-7	CASSISRTSFFEQYF
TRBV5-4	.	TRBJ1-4	CASSLKGATNEKLFF
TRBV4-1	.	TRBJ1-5	CASSQAAREGQPQHF
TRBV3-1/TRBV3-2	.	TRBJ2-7	CASQKTRFVDRDEQYF
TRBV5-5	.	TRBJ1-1	CASSFGGQVNTEAFF
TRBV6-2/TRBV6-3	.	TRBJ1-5	CASSYVQTSNQPQHF
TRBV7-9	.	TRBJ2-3	CASSLASGGITDTQYF
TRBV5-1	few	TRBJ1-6	CASSLTGPDSPLHF
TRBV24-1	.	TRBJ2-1	CATSDLRQGANEQFF
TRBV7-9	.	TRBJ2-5	CASSSQAETQYF
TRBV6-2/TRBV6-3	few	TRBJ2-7	CASSYPGTHMRGTF
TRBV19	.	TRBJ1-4	CASSMPSVNEKLFF
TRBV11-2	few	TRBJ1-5	CASSMGGQTSNQPQHF
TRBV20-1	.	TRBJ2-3	CSASLLDTDTQYF
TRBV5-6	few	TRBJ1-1	CASSPDRGTEAFF
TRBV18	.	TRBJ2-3	CASSRQRAGAADTQYF
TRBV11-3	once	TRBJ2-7	CASSPIRGVTYEQYF
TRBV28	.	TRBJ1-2	CASTAPDRGYGYTF
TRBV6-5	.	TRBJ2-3	CASSLTSGGAGTQYF
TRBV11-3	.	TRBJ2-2	CARRARVGSGSLGELFF
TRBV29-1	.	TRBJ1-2	CSVSQTMFYGYTF
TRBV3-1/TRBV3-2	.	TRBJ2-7	CASSQGTSGREGEQYF
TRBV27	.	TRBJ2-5	CASSPISAQETQYF
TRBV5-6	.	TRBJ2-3	CASSWTSGGTDTQYF
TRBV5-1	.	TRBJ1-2	CASRDASGDYGYTF
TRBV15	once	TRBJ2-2	CATSSSGGLFTGELFF
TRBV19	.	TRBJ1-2	CASGEFGSYGYTF
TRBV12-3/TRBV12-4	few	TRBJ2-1	CASRPVGGNEQFF
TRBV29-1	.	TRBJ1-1	CSVQERGFVNTEAFF
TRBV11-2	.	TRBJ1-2	CASSTQGSWGYTF